Listed below are T cell receptor beta chains from one sample, sequenced in a study of T cell responses to AZD1222 COVID-19 vaccine. Only in-frame clones appear in the TCRdb table, and some are missing; sequencing was by immunoSEQ multiplex PCR. The data hold more than 150,000 clones, with roughly 94% observed a single time. This sample comprised peripheral blood, obtained 28 days after the second AZD1222 dose. The receptor set was obtained from an adult who received the AZD1222 COVID-19 vaccine. Both conserved end residues are part of each CDR3. The D gene is left open where the match is weak. Rows may omit the clone size; those that give it use once, few, many or a size class.

TRBV5-6,-,TRBJ1-4,-,CASSLLQAATNEKLFF,TGTGCCAGCAGCTTGTTACAGGCTGCAACTAATGAAAAACTGTTTTTT
TRBV5-5,-,TRBJ1-6,-,CASSLDGPIMGSPLHF,TGTGCCAGCAGCTTGGACGGTCCCATCATGGGTTCACCCCTCCACTTT
TRBV6-4,TRBD1,TRBJ1-5,-,CASTHSWDRTNQPQHF,TGTGCCAGCACCCACTCCTGGGACAGGACCAATCAGCCCCAGCATTTT
TRBV5-1,-,TRBJ1-1,once,CASSAQGGNTEAFF,TGCGCCAGCAGCGCACAGGGAGGTAACACTGAAGCTTTCTTT
TRBV14,-,TRBJ2-5,-,CASSSWGETQYF,TGTGCCAGCAGCTCCTGGGGTGAGACCCAGTACTTC
TRBV9,TRBD1,TRBJ2-7,-,CASSVATGTGPYEQYF,TGTGCCAGCAGCGTAGCCACCGGGACAGGGCCCTACGAGCAGTACTTC
TRBV19,-,TRBJ1-1,-,CASNPPGLGVDTEAFF,TGTGCCAGTAACCCTCCAGGGTTAGGGGTAGACACTGAAGCTTTCTTT
TRBV7-2,TRBD2,TRBJ2-7,-,CASSSPGAAGVNEQYF,TGTGCCAGCAGCTCTCCCGGGGCGGCGGGAGTCAACGAGCAGTACTTC
TRBV15,-,TRBJ2-3,-,CATSYRQDTQYF,TGTGCCACCAGCTACAGGCAGGATACGCAGTATTTT
TRBV10-2,-,TRBJ2-2,-,CASREVGELFF,TGCGCCAGCAGAGAAGTCGGGGAGCTGTTTTTT
TRBV5-1,TRBD1,TRBJ1-2,-,CASSPTGNNYGYTF,TGCGCCAGCAGCCCGACAGGGAATAACTATGGCTACACCTTC
TRBV11-2,-,TRBJ1-1,-,CASSLPGGSGLGVTEAFF,TGTGCCAGCAGCCTCCCCGGGGGTTCCGGATTAGGCGTCACTGAAGCTTTCTTT
TRBV6-4,-,TRBJ2-1,-,CASSKIQGNNYNEQFF,TGTGCCAGCAGCAAAATCCAGGGGAATAACTACAATGAGCAGTTCTTC
TRBV27,-,TRBJ1-5,once,CASSLSTNQPQHF,TGTGCCAGCAGTTTATCGACGAATCAGCCCCAGCATTTT
TRBV2,TRBD1,TRBJ1-2,once,CAKEPGQLYGYTF,TGTGCCAAGGAACCGGGACAGCTTTATGGCTACACCTTC
TRBV5-1,TRBD2,TRBJ2-7,-,CASTPLAGESGEQYF,TGCGCCAGCACCCCTCTAGCGGGAGAATCTGGGGAGCAGTACTTC
TRBV5-6,TRBD2,TRBJ2-3,once,CASSYPREGDTQYF,TGTGCCAGCAGCTACCCGAGGGAGGGAGATACGCAGTATTTT
TRBV11-3,-,TRBJ1-1,-,CASSLQGNTEAFF,TGTGCCAGCAGCCTCCAGGGTAACACTGAAGCTTTCTTT
TRBV28,-,TRBJ1-4,-,CASSPGGATNEKLFF,TGTGCCAGCAGTCCCGGGGGAGCAACTAATGAAAAACTGTTTTTT
TRBV12-3/TRBV12-4,-,TRBJ1-1,-,CASSFGLITEAFF,TGTGCCAGCAGTTTTGGGCTCATAACTGAAGCTTTCTTT
TRBV10-3,TRBD1,TRBJ1-2,-,CAIRDRDDGNYGYTF,TGTGCCATCAGGGACAGGGACGATGGAAACTATGGCTACACCTTC
TRBV5-1,-,TRBJ2-7,-,CASSLVEGYEQYF,TGCGCCAGCAGCTTAGTAGAGGGGTACGAGCAGTACTTC
TRBV27,-,TRBJ1-4,-,CASSPLRARSLYNEKLFF,TGTGCCAGCAGTCCTTTAAGGGCCCGATCACTCTATAATGAAAAACTGTTTTTT
TRBV28,-,TRBJ1-4,-,CASNPRGTNEKLFF,TGTGCCAGCAACCCCAGGGGAACTAATGAAAAACTGTTTTTT
TRBV7-2,TRBD2,TRBJ2-7,once,CASRLITGLAGYEQYF,TGTGCCAGCAGGTTAATAACGGGACTAGCTGGCTACGAGCAGTACTTC
TRBV4-2,-,TRBJ2-7,-,CASSQELGVTYEQYF,TGTGCCAGCAGCCAAGAACTGGGGGTGACCTACGAGCAGTACTTC
TRBV5-1,-,TRBJ2-1,-,CASRVDFSYNEQFF,TGCGCCAGCAGAGTGGACTTCTCCTACAATGAGCAGTTCTTC
TRBV6-5,-,TRBJ1-1,-,CASRWGSTNTEAFF,TGTGCCAGCAGATGGGGCTCAACTAACACTGAAGCTTTCTTT
TRBV3-1/TRBV3-2,TRBD1,TRBJ2-7,-,CASSRRDRGYEQYF,TGTGCCAGCAGTCGCCGGGACAGGGGTTACGAGCAGTACTTC
TRBV6-1,TRBD1,TRBJ2-5,-,CASSDGQGAETQYF,TGTGCCAGCAGTGACGGACAGGGGGCGGAGACCCAGTACTTC
TRBV5-1,-,TRBJ2-1,-,CASSRDRPLDEQFF,TGCGCCAGCAGCAGAGACAGGCCGCTTGATGAGCAGTTCTTC
TRBV10-3,-,TRBJ2-2,-,CAIKGARVSPGELFF,TGTGCCATCAAGGGTGCCAGGGTATCGCCCGGGGAGCTGTTTTTT
TRBV7-2,TRBD1,TRBJ1-2,few,CASSPGTGGYGYTF,TGTGCCAGCAGCCCAGGGACAGGGGGCTATGGCTACACCTTC
TRBV30,-,TRBJ1-5,-,CAWRRSANQPQHF,TGTGCCTGGAGGCGGTCAGCAAATCAGCCCCAGCATTTT
TRBV12-3/TRBV12-4,-,TRBJ2-1,-,CASRRLLNEQFF,TGTGCCAGCAGAAGGTTACTAAATGAGCAGTTCTTC
TRBV11-2,-,TRBJ2-2,-,CASSLGLTRGTGELFF,TGTGCCAGCAGCTTAGGCCTAACTAGGGGCACCGGGGAGCTGTTTTTT
TRBV5-1,-,TRBJ1-1,-,CASSFTGQRNTEAFF,TGCGCCAGCAGCTTCACAGGACAAAGGAACACTGAAGCTTTCTTT
TRBV3-1/TRBV3-2,-,TRBJ1-2,-,CASSQDGRNGYTF,TGTGCCAGCAGCCAAGATGGAAGGAATGGCTACACCTTC
TRBV28,-,TRBJ1-2,-,CASSFIGGKDYGYTF,TGTGCCAGCAGTTTTATAGGGGGAAAAGACTATGGCTACACCTTC
TRBV15,-,TRBJ1-6,-,CATSREAGIPSPLHF,TGTGCCACCAGCAGAGAGGCAGGGATCCCTTCACCCCTCCACTTT
TRBV4-1,TRBD1,TRBJ2-3,-,CASSQIGTGSGDTQYF,TGCGCCAGCAGCCAGATCGGGACAGGTTCTGGAGATACGCAGTATTTT
TRBV6-6,-,TRBJ1-5,-,CASKAGQPQHF,TGTGCCAGCAAAGCAGGGCAGCCCCAGCATTTT
TRBV5-4,-,TRBJ1-1,-,CASSFSWGEEAFF,TGTGCCAGCAGCTTCAGTTGGGGGGAGGAAGCTTTCTTT
TRBV7-8,-,TRBJ1-2,-,CASSLDIGGIYGYTF,TGTGCCAGCAGCTTAGATATAGGGGGGATCTATGGCTACACCTTC
TRBV10-3,TRBD1,TRBJ1-2,-,CAGTGAQGGAFYDGYTF,TGTGCCGGCACCGGGGCGCAGGGGGGTGCCTTTTATGATGGCTACACCTTC
TRBV19,-,TRBJ2-1,-,CASTSDYNEQFF,TGTGCCAGTACCAGCGACTACAATGAGCAGTTCTTC
TRBV4-2,-,TRBJ1-2,-,CASSQDPKTIGYTF,TGTGCCAGCAGCCAAGATCCGAAGACAATTGGCTACACCTTC
TRBV5-6,TRBD1,TRBJ1-2,-,CASTFTGDGGYGYTF,TGTGCCAGCACCTTTACAGGGGACGGCGGCTATGGCTACACCTTC